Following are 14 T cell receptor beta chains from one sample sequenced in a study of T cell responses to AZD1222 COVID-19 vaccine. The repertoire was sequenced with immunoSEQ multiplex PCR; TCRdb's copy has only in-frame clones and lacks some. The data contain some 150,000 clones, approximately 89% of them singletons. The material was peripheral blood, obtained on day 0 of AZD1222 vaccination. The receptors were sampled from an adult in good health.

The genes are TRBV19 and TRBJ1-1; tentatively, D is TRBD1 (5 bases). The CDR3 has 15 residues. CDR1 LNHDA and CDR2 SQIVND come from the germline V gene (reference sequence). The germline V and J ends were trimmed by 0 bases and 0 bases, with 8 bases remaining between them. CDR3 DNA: TGTGCCAGTAGTATAGACAGGGCTATGAACACTGAAGCTTTCTTT. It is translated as CASSIDRAMNTEAFF. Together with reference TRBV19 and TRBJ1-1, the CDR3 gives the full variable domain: DGGITQSPKYLFRKEGQNVTLSCEQNLNHDAMYWYRQDPGQGLRLIYYSQIVNDFQKGDIAEGYSVSREKKESFPLTVTSAQKNPTAFYLCASSIDRAMNTEAFFGQGTRLTVV.

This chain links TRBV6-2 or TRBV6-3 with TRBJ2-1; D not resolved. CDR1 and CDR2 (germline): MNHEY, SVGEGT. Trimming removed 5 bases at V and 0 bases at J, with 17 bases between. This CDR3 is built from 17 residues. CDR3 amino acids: CASSQRRTASSYNEQFF. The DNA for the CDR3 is TGTGCCAGCAGTCAACGGCGGACGGCGAGCTCCTACAATGAGCAGTTCTTC.

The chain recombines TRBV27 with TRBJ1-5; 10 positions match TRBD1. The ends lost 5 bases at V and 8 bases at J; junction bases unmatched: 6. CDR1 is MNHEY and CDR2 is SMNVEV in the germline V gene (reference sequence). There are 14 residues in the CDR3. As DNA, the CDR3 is TGTGCCAGCAGTCACCGGGACAGGGGAGAGCCCCAGCATTTT. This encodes CASSHRDRGEPQHF.

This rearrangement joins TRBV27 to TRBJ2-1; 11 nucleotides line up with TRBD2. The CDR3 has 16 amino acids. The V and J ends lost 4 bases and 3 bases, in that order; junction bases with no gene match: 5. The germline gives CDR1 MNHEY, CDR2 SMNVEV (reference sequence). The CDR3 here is CASSSRLAGNYNEQFF. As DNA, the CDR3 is TGTGCCAGCAGTTCCCGACTAGCGGGGAACTACAATGAGCAGTTCTTC.

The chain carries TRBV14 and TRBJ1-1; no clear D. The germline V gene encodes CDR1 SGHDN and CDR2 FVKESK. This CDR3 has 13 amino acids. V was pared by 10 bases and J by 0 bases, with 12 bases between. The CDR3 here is CATQQFMNTEAFF. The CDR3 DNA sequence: TGTGCCACTCAACAGTTCATGAACACTGAAGCTTTCTTT.

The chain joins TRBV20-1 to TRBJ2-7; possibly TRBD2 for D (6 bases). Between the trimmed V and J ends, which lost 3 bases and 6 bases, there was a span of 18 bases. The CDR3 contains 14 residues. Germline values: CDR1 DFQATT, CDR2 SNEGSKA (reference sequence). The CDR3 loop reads CSASPGLANGEQYF. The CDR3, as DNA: TGCAGTGCTAGTCCCGGGCTAGCGAATGGCGAGCAGTACTTC.

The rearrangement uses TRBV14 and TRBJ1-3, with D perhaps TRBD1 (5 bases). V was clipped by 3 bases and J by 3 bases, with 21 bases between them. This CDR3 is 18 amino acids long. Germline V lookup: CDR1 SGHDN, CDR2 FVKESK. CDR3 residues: CASSHTTSIPGGGNTIYF. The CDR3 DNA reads TGTGCCAGCAGCCACACCACCTCGATCCCGGGGGGTGGAAACACCATATATTTT.

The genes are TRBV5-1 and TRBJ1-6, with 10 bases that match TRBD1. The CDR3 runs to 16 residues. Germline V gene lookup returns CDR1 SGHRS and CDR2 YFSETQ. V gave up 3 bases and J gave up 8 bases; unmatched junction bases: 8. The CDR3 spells CASSSQGGQGHSPLHF. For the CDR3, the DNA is TGCGCCAGCAGCTCCCAAGGGGGACAGGGGCATTCACCCCTCCACTTT.

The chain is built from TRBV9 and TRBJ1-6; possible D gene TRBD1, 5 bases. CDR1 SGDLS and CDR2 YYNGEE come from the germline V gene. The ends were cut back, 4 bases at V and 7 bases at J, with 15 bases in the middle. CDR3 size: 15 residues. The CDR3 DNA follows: TGTGCCAGCAGCCCCCGGGGCGGGGGAAATTCACCCCTCCACTTT. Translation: CASSPRGGGNSPLHF.

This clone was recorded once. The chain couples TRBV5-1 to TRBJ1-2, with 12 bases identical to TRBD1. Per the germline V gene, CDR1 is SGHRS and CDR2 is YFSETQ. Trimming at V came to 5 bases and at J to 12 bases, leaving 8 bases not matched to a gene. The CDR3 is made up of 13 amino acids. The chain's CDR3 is CASRGTGGEGNTF. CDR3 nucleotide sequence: TGCGCCAGCAGGGGGACAGGGGGCGAAGGAAACACCTTC.

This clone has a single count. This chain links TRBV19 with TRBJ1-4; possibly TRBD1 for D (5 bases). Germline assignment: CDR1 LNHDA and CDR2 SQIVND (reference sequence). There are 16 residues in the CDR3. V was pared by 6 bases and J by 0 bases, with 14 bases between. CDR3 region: CASRRDSPTTNEKLFF. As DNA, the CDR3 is TGTGCCAGTAGGCGAGACAGCCCAACAACTAATGAAAAACTGTTTTTT.

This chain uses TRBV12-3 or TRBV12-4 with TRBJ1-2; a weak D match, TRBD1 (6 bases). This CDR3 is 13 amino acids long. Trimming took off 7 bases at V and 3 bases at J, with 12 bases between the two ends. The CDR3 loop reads CASTTQGHYGYTF. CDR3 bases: TGTGCCAGCACCACACAGGGTCACTATGGCTACACCTTC.

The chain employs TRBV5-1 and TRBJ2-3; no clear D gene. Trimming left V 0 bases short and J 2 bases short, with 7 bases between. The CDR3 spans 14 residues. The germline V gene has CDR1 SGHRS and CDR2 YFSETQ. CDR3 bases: TGCGCCAGCAGCTTGGGGCGGCCCACAGATACGCAGTATTTT. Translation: CASSLGRPTDTQYF. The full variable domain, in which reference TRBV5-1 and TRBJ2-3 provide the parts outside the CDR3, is KAGVTQTPRYLIKTRGQQVTLSCSPISGHRSVSWYQQTPGQGLQFLFEYFSETQRNKGNFPGRFSGRQFSNSRSEMNVSTLELGDSALYLCASSLGRPTDTQYFGPGTRLTVL.

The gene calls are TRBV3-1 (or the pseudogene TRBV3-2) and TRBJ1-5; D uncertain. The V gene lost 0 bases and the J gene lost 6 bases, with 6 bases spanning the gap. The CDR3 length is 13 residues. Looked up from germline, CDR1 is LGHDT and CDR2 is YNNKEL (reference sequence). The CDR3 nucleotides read TGTGCCAGCAGCCAAGATGAGGTTCAGCCCCAGCATTTT. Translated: CASSQDEVQPQHF.